This T cell receptor (beta chain) was identified during a study of T cell responses to AZD1222 COVID-19 vaccine. For the study at large: Analysis merged second doses at about 4 or about 12 weeks.

Data came from immunoSEQ multiplex PCR; TCRdb stores just in-frame clones and leaves some out. The repertoire holds about 150,000 clones, with around nine tenths as singletons. This clone was picked up one time. V lost 2 bases, J lost 4 bases, and 9 bases lay in between. CDR1 is MNHEY, CDR2 SMNVEV, per germline (reference sequence). This CDR3 comprises 14 residues. The starting material was peripheral blood, obtained on day 0 of AZD1222 vaccination. The chain carries TRBV27 and TRBJ2-1, with D maybe TRBD1 (6 bases). This receptor was taken from an adult in good health. DNA for the CDR3: TGTGCCAGCAGTTTAACAGGGAATTACAATGAGCAGTTCTTC. Translation gives CASSLTGNYNEQFF.